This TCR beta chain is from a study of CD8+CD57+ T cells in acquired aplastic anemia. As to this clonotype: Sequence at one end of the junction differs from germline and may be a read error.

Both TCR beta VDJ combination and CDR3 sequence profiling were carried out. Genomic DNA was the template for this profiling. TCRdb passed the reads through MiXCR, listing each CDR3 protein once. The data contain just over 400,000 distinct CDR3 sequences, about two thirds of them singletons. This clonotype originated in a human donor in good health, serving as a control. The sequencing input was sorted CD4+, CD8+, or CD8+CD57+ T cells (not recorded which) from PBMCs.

The CDR3 loop is CASSFGAGGMDTVF. The CDR3 DNA reads TGTGCCAGCAGCTTCGGGGCAGGGGGCATGGACACTGTTTTT. The V and J genes are TRBV9 and TRBJ1-4; 8 bases match TRBD1. In germline, CDR1 is SGDLS, CDR2 YYNGEE. The CDR3 has 14 amino acids.